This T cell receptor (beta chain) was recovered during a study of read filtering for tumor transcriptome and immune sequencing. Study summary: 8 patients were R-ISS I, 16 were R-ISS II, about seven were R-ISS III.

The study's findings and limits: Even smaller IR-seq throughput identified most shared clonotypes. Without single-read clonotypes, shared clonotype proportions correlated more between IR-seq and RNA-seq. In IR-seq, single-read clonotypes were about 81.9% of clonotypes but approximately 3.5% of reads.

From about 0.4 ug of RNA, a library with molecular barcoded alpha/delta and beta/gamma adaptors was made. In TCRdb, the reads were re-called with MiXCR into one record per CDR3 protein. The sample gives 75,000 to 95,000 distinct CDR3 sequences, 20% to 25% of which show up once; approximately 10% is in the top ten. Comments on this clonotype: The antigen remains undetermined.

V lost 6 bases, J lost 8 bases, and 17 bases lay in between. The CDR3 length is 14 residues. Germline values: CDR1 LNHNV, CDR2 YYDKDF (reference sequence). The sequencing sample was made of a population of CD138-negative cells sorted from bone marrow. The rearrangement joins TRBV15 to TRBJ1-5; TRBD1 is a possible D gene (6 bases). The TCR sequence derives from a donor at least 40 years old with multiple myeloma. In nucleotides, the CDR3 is TGTGCCACCAGTGAAGGACAGACACTCAAGCCCCAGCATTTT. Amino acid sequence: CATSEGQTLKPQHF.